The 20 T cell receptor beta chains below were found in one sample sequenced in a study of blood T cell repertoires in COVID-19. Measured with immunoSEQ multiplex PCR; TCRdb has only the in-frame clones, and not every one. The sample shows about 160,000 clones, about 90% of them seen only once. The material sequenced was PBMCs or T cells enriched from blood (not recorded which). These receptors were collected from a woman aged 50 to 65 who had recovered from COVID-19.

The chain employs TRBV11-2 and TRBJ2-1; D possibly corresponds to TRBD1 (5 bases). The CDR3 extends over 12 amino acids. The V gene lost 6 bases and the J gene lost 15 bases, with 18 bases spanning the gap. The germline CDR1 and CDR2 sequences are SGHAT and FQNNGV. The CDR3, as DNA: TGTGCCAGCAGACCTGACTCAGGGTCTGCGTTCTTC. This translates into CASRPDSGSAFF.

The chain is built from TRBV3-1 (or the pseudogene TRBV3-2) and TRBJ1-1; 9 bases fit TRBD1. The junction had 3 bases not matched to a gene; V was cut back by 1 base and J by 6 bases. Germline lookup yields CDR1 LGHDT and CDR2 YNNKEL (reference sequence). This CDR3 comprises 14 residues. CDR3: CASSQAQGASEAFF. In DNA, the CDR3 is TGTGCCAGCAGCCAAGCACAGGGGGCCTCTGAAGCTTTCTTT.

The chain combines TRBV18 with TRBJ2-1, with TRBD1 matching over 9 bases. V shed 3 bases and J 0 bases; nucleotides not matched to a gene: 0. CDR1 KGHSH and CDR2 LQKENI come from the germline V gene. This CDR3 has 15 residues. CDR3 sequence: CASSPGQGSYNEQFF. Written as DNA, the CDR3 is TGTGCCAGCTCACCGGGACAGGGCTCCTACAATGAGCAGTTCTTC.

The rearrangement joins TRBV6-4 to TRBJ2-3; D might be TRBD2 (5 bases). This CDR3 has 16 residues. Germline loops: CDR1 MRHNA, CDR2 SNTAGT. V lost 3 bases to trimming and J lost 4 bases, with 17 bases between them. CDR3 nucleotide sequence: TGTGCCAGCAGTGAAGGAAGGGAGCTCCGGGCAGATACGCAGTATTTT. This gives the protein CASSEGRELRADTQYF.

The V gene is TRBV2, the J gene TRBJ2-3, with a weak D call TRBD1 (6 bases). V was trimmed by 5 bases and J by 2 bases, leaving 14 bases between them. Germline loops: CDR1 SNHLY, CDR2 FYNNEI. The CDR3 is 15 residues long. The CDR3 loop reads CASSPATGSTDTQYF. Here the CDR3 DNA reads TGTGCCAGCAGTCCAGCGACAGGATCCACAGATACGCAGTATTTT.

The chain is built from TRBV11-2 and TRBJ2-1; 8 positions match TRBD1. After removal of 5 bases from V and 7 bases from J, the junction contained 13 bases not matched to a gene. Germline V gives CDR1 SGHAT, CDR2 FQNNGV. The CDR3 spans 16 residues. CDR3 sequence: CASSRWTGRLINEQFF. The DNA for the CDR3 is TGTGCCAGCAGCCGCTGGACAGGGAGGTTGATTAATGAGCAGTTCTTC.

The V gene is TRBV10-3, the J gene TRBJ2-7; the D gene is possibly TRBD1 (6 bases). Between the trimmed V and J ends, which lost 6 bases and 5 bases, there was a span of 23 bases. CDR3 size: 16 residues. Looked up from germline, CDR1 is ENHRY and CDR2 is SYGVKD. The CDR3 reads CAIRGATRGRGNEQYF. The CDR3 region has the DNA TGTGCCATCAGGGGGGCTACGAGGGGACGGGGAAACGAGCAGTACTTC.

The chain combines TRBV27 with TRBJ2-2, with 8 bases that match TRBD2. The CDR3 has 17 residues. Germline V gene data show CDR1 as MNHEY and CDR2 as SMNVEV (reference sequence). Trimming cost V 0 bases and J 4 bases; bases outside gene matches: 7. The CDR3 DNA reads TGTGCCAGCAGTTTATCGCCGGGACTAGTGGGCACCGGGGAGCTGTTTTTT. This sequence encodes CASSLSPGLVGTGELFF.

This chain links TRBV28 with TRBJ1-1; tentatively, D is TRBD1 (6 bases). V was trimmed by 8 bases and J by 3 bases, leaving 13 bases between them. The CDR3 totals 13 residues. Germline V lookup: CDR1 MDHEN, CDR2 SYDVKM. The CDR3 DNA reads as TGTGCCAGCCAGGGGAGGGGCGACACTGAAGCTTTCTTT. This codes for CASQGRGDTEAFF.

The chain carries TRBV18 and TRBJ2-2; D perhaps matches TRBD1 (6 bases). Trimming took off 5 bases at V and 2 bases at J, with 15 bases between the two ends. The CDR3 runs to 16 residues. Germline V lookup: CDR1 KGHSH, CDR2 LQKENI. The DNA for the CDR3 is TGTGCCAGCTCAGCGACAGGAAAGGGAAACACCGGGGAGCTGTTTTTT. Translation: CASSATGKGNTGELFF.

The rearrangement uses TRBV6-5 and TRBJ2-2; D is unclear. The CDR3 has 14 residues. Looked up from germline, CDR1 is MNHEY and CDR2 is SVGAGI. Deletions cut 9 bases from V and 10 bases from J, with 21 bases between. The CDR3: CASAKLMLFEELFF. The DNA for the CDR3 is TGTGCCAGTGCGAAGCTTATGCTTTTCGAGGAGCTGTTTTTT.

This clone was recorded once. The V gene is TRBV4-1, the J gene TRBJ1-2; no reliable D call. Germline assignment: CDR1 MGHRA and CDR2 YSYEKL. CDR3 length: 15 amino acids. Trimming left V 0 bases short and J 2 bases short, with 10 bases between. CDR3 region: CASSQEAGGNYGYTF. The CDR3 coding sequence is TGCGCCAGCAGCCAAGAGGCAGGAGGGAACTATGGCTACACCTTC.

This chain links TRBV15 with TRBJ1-2; 7 bases agree with TRBD1. J was trimmed by 0 bases and V by 9 bases; bases with no gene match: 10. CDR1 is LNHNV, CDR2 YYDKDF, per germline (reference sequence). The CDR3 contains 15 residues. The CDR3 sequence: CATSDWDSSNYGYTF. Here the CDR3 DNA reads TGTGCCACGAGCGATTGGGACAGTTCTAACTATGGCTACACCTTC.

The chain recombines TRBV6-5 with TRBJ1-1; D perhaps matches TRBD1 (6 bases). The ends were cut back, 6 bases at V and 6 bases at J, with 11 bases in the middle. The CDR3 consists of 12 residues. The germline CDR1 and CDR2 sequences are MNHEY and SVGAGI. The DNA for the CDR3 is TGTGCCAGCAGCCGGGGGGGCGCTGAAGCTTTCTTT. This codes for CASSRGGAEAFF.

CDR3 sequence: CASSVTGGQGAFGYTF. CDR3 sequence (DNA): TGTGCCAGCAGCGTAACAGGGGGACAGGGGGCTTTTGGCTACACCTTC. The chain uses TRBV9 and TRBJ1-2, with TRBD1 matching over 12 bases. The trim removed 1 base at V and 7 bases at J, leaving 8 bases unmatched. CDR3 size: 16 residues. CDR1 and CDR2 from the germline V gene are SGDLS and YYNGEE.

This clone was detected a few times. This rearrangement joins TRBV6-5 to TRBJ1-6; 7 nucleotides match TRBD1. The CDR3 is 15 amino acids. The ends lost 7 bases at V and 10 bases at J; junction bases unmatched: 13. Germline CDR1 reads MNHEY; CDR2 reads SVGAGI. CDR3: CASTRDRASGSPLHF. CDR3 bases: TGTGCCAGCACCCGTGACAGGGCATCTGGATCACCCCTCCACTTT.

The chain is built from TRBV9 and TRBJ2-5, with a tentative D call TRBD2 (6 bases). Between the trimmed V and J ends, which lost 0 bases and 5 bases, there was a span of 11 bases. Looked up from germline, CDR1 is SGDLS and CDR2 is YYNGEE. CDR3 length: 14 residues. Here the CDR3 reads CASSVGLGSETQYF. The DNA for the CDR3 is TGTGCCAGCAGCGTAGGACTAGGGAGTGAGACCCAGTACTTC.

The rearrangement links TRBV27 to TRBJ2-1, with 12 bases aligning to TRBD2. From germline, CDR1 is MNHEY and CDR2 SMNVEV (reference sequence). The ends lost 5 bases at V and 7 bases at J; junction bases unmatched: 6. This CDR3 is 15 amino acids long. The CDR3 loop is CASSGLAGRFNEQFF. CDR3 in DNA: TGTGCCAGCAGTGGACTAGCGGGAAGATTTAATGAGCAGTTCTTC.

The rearrangement links TRBV2 to TRBJ2-2; 10 bases fit TRBD1. The V gene's germline CDR1 is SNHLY and CDR2 FYNNEI. The CDR3 runs to 14 residues. The trim removed 11 bases at V and 3 bases at J, leaving 6 bases unmatched. The CDR3 here is CAGKGTGDTGELFF. The CDR3 nucleotides read TGTGCCGGGAAGGGGACAGGGGACACCGGGGAGCTGTTTTTT.

The chain combines TRBV19 with TRBJ2-4; no reliable D call. Germline V CDR1 and CDR2: LNHDA, SQIVND (reference sequence). The CDR3 is 12 residues long. Trimming took off 2 bases at V and 11 bases at J, with 10 bases between the two ends. The CDR3 protein is CASSISFNVQYF. The CDR3 DNA reads as TGTGCCAGTAGTATAAGCTTCAATGTTCAGTACTTC.